Listed here are 27 T cell receptor beta chains from one sample, sequenced in a study of CD8 T cells in Susac syndrome. RNA amounts of about 0.5 to 1 ug underwent reverse transcription with random hexamers. TCRdb re-analysed the immunoSEQ multiplex PCR reads in MiXCR, keeping a single row per CDR3 protein. Here the sample spans fewer than 250,000 distinct CDR3 sequences, around nine tenths being singletons. What was sequenced was CD8+ T cells from PBMCs. These TCRs come from a human donor with multiple sclerosis.

This clonotype showed up just once. This chain connects TRBV4-1 to TRBJ2-3; a possible D gene is TRBD2 (5 bases). V lost 6 bases, J lost 4 bases, and 11 bases lay in between. The CDR3 has 13 residues. Germline lookup yields CDR1 MGHRA and CDR2 YSYEKL. CDR3 in amino acids: CASSHPRADTQYF. CDR3 DNA sequence: TGCGCCAGCAGTCACCCGCGGGCAGATACGCAGTATTTT.

The chain combines TRBV9 with TRBJ2-1; D is possibly TRBD2 (6 bases). This CDR3 is 15 amino acids long. Deletions cut 3 bases from V and 0 bases from J, with 10 bases between. Germline CDR1 SGDLS, CDR2 YYNGEE. The CDR3 bases are TGTGCCAGCAGCGGGGGACTTTCCTCCTACAATGAGCAGTTCTTC. Protein product: CASSGGLSSYNEQFF.

This clonotype was recorded only once. The rearrangement joins TRBV20-1 to TRBJ1-6; D remains unclear. Germline CDR1 is DFQATT and CDR2 is SNEGSKA (reference sequence). The V end was cut by 0 bases, the J end by 0 bases, with 12 bases between. The CDR3 has 17 amino acids. CDR3 protein: CSARDVSESSYNSPLHF. CDR3 DNA: TGCAGTGCTAGAGATGTCAGCGAGAGCTCCTATAATTCACCCCTCCACTTT.

The chain has TRBV30 and TRBJ2-3; TRBD2 matches at 7 bases. Germline V gene sequence: CDR1 GTSNPN, CDR2 SVGIG (reference sequence). This CDR3 is built from 14 residues. V gave up 7 bases and J gave up 0 bases; unmatched junction bases: 7. This CDR3 is CASSAGTSTDTQYF. In DNA form, the CDR3 reads TGTGCCTCGTCAGCGGGGACTAGCACAGATACGCAGTATTTT.

The CDR3 spells CASGMVNTEAFF. DNA for the CDR3: TGTGCCAGTGGGATGGTGAACACTGAAGCTTTCTTT. This chain connects TRBV19 to TRBJ1-1; D not certain. CDR3 length: 12 amino acids. The germline V gene has CDR1 LNHDA and CDR2 SQIVND (reference sequence). V shed 8 bases and J shed 0 bases, with 7 bases lying between them.

This clonotype was counted a few times. The chain has TRBV7-2 and TRBJ2-7; D perhaps matches TRBD1 (6 bases). The V gene lost 2 bases and the J gene lost 1 base, with 12 bases spanning the gap. Per germline, CDR1 SGHTA and CDR2 FQGNSA. The CDR3 is 15 residues long. As DNA, the CDR3 is TGTGCCAGCAGCTTACTTGACACAGGGTCCTACGAGCAGTACTTC. Amino acids: CASSLLDTGSYEQYF.

The chain employs TRBV7-2 and TRBJ2-7, with a possible D match to TRBD1 (6 bases). This CDR3 is 13 amino acids long. Germline CDR1 reads SGHTA; CDR2 reads FQGNSA. V shed 5 bases and J shed 5 bases, with 13 bases lying between them. The CDR3 reads CASSARQVHEQYF. In DNA form, the CDR3 reads TGTGCCAGCAGCGCACGACAGGTCCACGAGCAGTACTTC.

The chain carries TRBV27 and TRBJ1-1, with D tentatively TRBD1 (5 bases). From germline, CDR1 is MNHEY and CDR2 SMNVEV (reference sequence). V lost 2 bases, J lost 11 bases, and 18 bases lay in between. CDR3 length: 14 residues. The CDR3 nucleotides are TGTGCCAGCAGTTTAACAGGTGCCCCGTCGCGGGCTTTCTTT. Its translation: CASSLTGAPSRAFF.

The chain has TRBV12-3 or TRBV12-4 and TRBJ2-2, with TRBD1 matching 9 bases. This CDR3 has 16 residues. Trimming removed 3 bases from V and 2 bases from J; junction bases left unmatched: 4. The CDR3 DNA follows: TGTGCCAGCAGTTTTCGGGACAGGGAAAACACCGGGGAGCTGTTTTTT. Protein: CASSFRDRENTGELFF.

The chain joins TRBV5-4 to TRBJ2-3; weak D call: TRBD2 (6 bases). Germline assignment: CDR1 SGHNT and CDR2 YYREEE (reference sequence). Trimming stripped 10 bases from V and 2 bases from J, with 14 bases between. There are 13 residues in the CDR3. The CDR3 DNA follows: TGTGCCTATCGGGGGAAGTACACAGATACGCAGTATTTT. Its translation is CAYRGKYTDTQYF.

This rearrangement joins TRBV6-5 to TRBJ2-1; 7 positions match TRBD2. CDR1 MNHEY and CDR2 SVGAGI come from the germline V gene. The CDR3 extends over 15 amino acids. After removal of 10 bases from V and 0 bases from J, the junction contained 9 bases not matched to a gene. The CDR3 region has the DNA TGTGCCACAACAGCGGGATCCAGCTCCTACAATGAGCAGTTCTTC. Protein sequence: CATTAGSSSYNEQFF.

J is TRBJ2-3 and V is TRBV27; D may be TRBD1 (6 bases). The CDR3 has 16 amino acids. V shed 2 bases and J shed 4 bases, with 16 bases lying between them. Germline V gene lookup returns CDR1 MNHEY and CDR2 SMNVEV (reference sequence). This CDR3 is CASSLAFVHRADTQYF. In DNA, the CDR3 is TGTGCCAGCAGTTTAGCCTTTGTTCACAGGGCAGATACGCAGTATTTT.

This clonotype was recorded a few times. In nucleotides, the CDR3 is TGTGCCTGGGCCCCGGGACAGGGCTACGAGCAGTACTTC. This translates into CAWAPGQGYEQYF. The chain combines TRBV30 with TRBJ2-7; 9 nucleotides agree with TRBD1. The CDR3 spans 13 residues. Looked up from germline, CDR1 is GTSNPN and CDR2 is SVGIG (reference sequence). Trimming at V came to 5 bases and at J to 3 bases, leaving 5 bases not matched to a gene.

The V gene is TRBV12-5, the J gene TRBJ2-4, with D maybe TRBD1 (6 bases). CDR1 and CDR2 (germline): LGHNT, FRNRAP. The CDR3 runs to 16 residues. The V end lost 10 bases, the J end lost 6 bases, and 25 bases lay between the germline ends. The CDR3 coding sequence is TGTGCTACCACAAGCCAGGGGCGAAAGTGGGGAAACATTCAGTACTTC. Translated, it gives CATTSQGRKWGNIQYF.

This chain joins TRBV12-3 or TRBV12-4 and TRBJ2-7, with 10 bases fitting TRBD1. V shed 5 bases and J 6 bases; nucleotides not matched to a gene: 7. This CDR3 contains 14 residues. The CDR3: CASSPRDRGLEQYF. In DNA, the CDR3 is TGTGCCAGCAGTCCTCGGGACAGGGGACTCGAGCAGTACTTC.

This chain connects TRBV12-3 or TRBV12-4 to TRBJ2-7, with TRBD2 matching over 10 bases. This CDR3 contains 18 residues. Unmatched junction bases numbered 16, after V lost 5 bases and J lost 3 bases. CDR3 sequence reads: CASSTYQAGTSAFYEQYF. The CDR3 bases are TGTGCCAGCAGTACCTATCAGGCGGGGACTAGCGCCTTCTACGAGCAGTACTTC.

The chain combines TRBV2 with TRBJ2-1; no clear D gene. CDR1 and CDR2 (germline): SNHLY, FYNNEI. The V and J ends lost 7 bases and 6 bases respectively, with 10 bases between them. CDR3 size: 12 residues. CDR3 residues: CASKGTGNEQFF. The CDR3 DNA follows: TGTGCCAGCAAGGGTACCGGCAATGAGCAGTTCTTC. The full variable domain, in which reference TRBV2 and TRBJ2-1 provide the parts outside the CDR3, is EPEVTQTPSHQVTQMGQEVILRCVPISNHLYFYWYRQILGQKVEFLVSFYNNEISEKSEIFDDQFSVERPDGSNFTLKIRSTKLEDSAMYFCASKGTGNEQFFGPGTRLTVL.

The chain carries TRBV6-4 and TRBJ2-3, with D unclear. CDR3 length: 15 amino acids. Deletions cut 10 bases from V and 2 bases from J, with 19 bases between. Germline V gene lookup returns CDR1 MRHNA and CDR2 SNTAGT. The CDR3 nucleotides are TGTGCCACCCACCCCCACGACTCTAACACAGATACGCAGTATTTT. Its protein product is CATHPHDSNTDTQYF.

The chain joins TRBV18 to TRBJ2-1, with 7 bases fitting TRBD2. The junction had 2 bases not matched to a gene; V was cut back by 0 bases and J by 3 bases. Germline V gene data show CDR1 as KGHSH and CDR2 as LQKENI. The CDR3 has 15 amino acids. CDR3 protein: CASSPPGTNYNEQFF. Written as DNA, the CDR3 is TGTGCCAGCTCACCACCCGGGACTAACTACAATGAGCAGTTCTTC.

The chain has TRBV3-1 and TRBJ2-7, with D maybe TRBD2 (5 bases). The CDR3 loop spans 16 amino acids. Germline V lookup: CDR1 LGHDT, CDR2 YNNKEL (reference sequence). The V and J ends lost 2 bases and 0 bases respectively, with 14 bases between them. The CDR3 DNA sequence: TGTGCCAGCAGCCAACCCTCCGGACTCAGCTCCTACGAGCAGTACTTC. Amino acids: CASSQPSGLSSYEQYF.

The rearrangement joins TRBV5-6 to TRBJ2-7; 11 bases align to TRBD1. The CDR3 is 15 amino acids. V lost 4 bases and J lost 6; bases outside the gene matches: 9. CDR1 SGHDT and CDR2 YYEEEE come from the germline V gene. CDR3 nucleotides: TGTGCCAGCAGCCCCGGGACAGGGGGTTTCATCGAGCAGTACTTC. It translates to CASSPGTGGFIEQYF. Variable domain in full (rest from reference TRBV5-6 and TRBJ2-7): DAGVTQSPTHLIKTRGQQVTLRCSPKSGHDTVSWYQQALGQGPQFIFQYYEEEERQRGNFPDRFSGHQFPNYSSELNVNALLLGDSALYLCASSPGTGGFIEQYFGPGTRLTVT.

The J gene is TRBJ1-2, the V gene TRBV11-1; the D gene is possibly TRBD1 (6 bases). The germline V and J ends were trimmed by 5 bases and 5 bases, with 36 bases remaining between them. This CDR3 is 21 amino acids long. Germline CDR1 and CDR2: SGHAT and FQDESV (reference sequence). The CDR3 loop reads CASSPKAGGSHLRGLGYGYTF. The CDR3 nucleotides read TGTGCCAGCAGCCCCAAAGCGGGCGGATCTCACCTCAGGGGATTAGGGTATGGCTACACCTTC.

V and J are TRBV5-1 and TRBJ2-1; 8 nucleotides match TRBD2. From germline, CDR1 is SGHRS and CDR2 YFSETQ. This CDR3 is built from 17 residues. The trim removed 4 bases at V and 3 bases at J, leaving 12 bases unmatched. The CDR3 nucleotides are TGCGCCAGCAGCCCTAAGGGTGGGACTAGTCTCTACAATGAGCAGTTCTTC. This translates into CASSPKGGTSLYNEQFF.

This chain joins TRBV27 and TRBJ2-2; D remains unclear. Trimming removed 4 bases from V and 1 base from J, with 7 bases in between. The CDR3 runs 14 residues. Germline assignment: CDR1 MNHEY and CDR2 SMNVEV (reference sequence). CDR3 sequence: CASSSGRNTGELFF. The CDR3 DNA sequence: TGTGCCAGCAGTTCAGGACGGAACACCGGGGAGCTGTTTTTT.

The V call is TRBV5-1, the J call TRBJ2-7; D not resolved. V was cut by 1 base and J by 3 bases, with 5 bases left in between. The CDR3 covers 12 residues. Germline V CDR1 and CDR2: SGHRS, YFSETQ. CDR3 sequence: CASSLNSYEQYF. CDR3 DNA sequence: TGCGCCAGCAGCTTGAACAGCTACGAGCAGTACTTC.

This clonotype has only one observation. This chain joins TRBV14 and TRBJ1-1, with D hard to call. CDR1 is SGHDN, CDR2 FVKESK, per germline. V was cut by 0 bases and J by 7 bases, with 15 bases left in between. This CDR3 is 15 amino acids long. CDR3 region: CASSQEVGIGFEAFF. The CDR3 region has the DNA TGTGCCAGCAGCCAAGAAGTAGGGATCGGGTTTGAAGCTTTCTTT.

The chain joins TRBV9 to TRBJ2-7, with 9 bases that match TRBD2. V shed 5 bases and J 2 bases; nucleotides not matched to a gene: 8. The CDR3 is made up of 15 amino acids. In germline, CDR1 is SGDLS, CDR2 YYNGEE. The chain's CDR3 is CASSIAGEWAYEQYF. The CDR3 bases are TGTGCCAGCAGTATAGCGGGAGAATGGGCCTACGAGCAGTACTTC.